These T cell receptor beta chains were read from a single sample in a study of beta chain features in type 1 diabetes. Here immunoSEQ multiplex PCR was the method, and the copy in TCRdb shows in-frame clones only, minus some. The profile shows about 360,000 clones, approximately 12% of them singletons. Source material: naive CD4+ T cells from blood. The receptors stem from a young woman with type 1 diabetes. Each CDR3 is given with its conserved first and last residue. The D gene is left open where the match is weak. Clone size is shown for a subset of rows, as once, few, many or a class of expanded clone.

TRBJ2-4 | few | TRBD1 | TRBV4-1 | CASSQVGTDDIQYF | TGCGCCAGCAGCCAAGTAGGGACAGATGACATTCAGTACTTC
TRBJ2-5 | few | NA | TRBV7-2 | CASRGLIETQYF | TGTGCCAGCAGGGGACTGATCGAGACCCAGTACTTC
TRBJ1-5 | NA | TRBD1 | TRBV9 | CASSVEGQGVQPQHF | TGTGCCAGCAGCGTAGAGGGACAGGGCGTCCAGCCCCAGCATTTT
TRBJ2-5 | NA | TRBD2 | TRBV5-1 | CASSLGLAGQETQYF | TGCGCCAGCAGCTTGGGGCTAGCGGGACAAGAGACCCAGTACTTC
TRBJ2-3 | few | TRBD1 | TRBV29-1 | CSVEERDRGEDTQYF | TGCAGCGTTGAAGAAAGGGACAGGGGAGAAGATACGCAGTATTTT
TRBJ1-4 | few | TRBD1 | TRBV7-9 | CASSSGTVPNEKLFF | TGTGCCAGCAGCTCGGGGACAGTCCCTAATGAAAAACTGTTTTTT
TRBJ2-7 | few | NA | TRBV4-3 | CASSQGSDYEQYF | TGCGCCAGCAGTCAGGGGTCGGACTACGAGCAGTACTTC
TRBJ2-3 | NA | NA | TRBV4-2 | CASSQEVGVRADTQYF | TGTGCCAGCAGCCAAGAGGTGGGAGTTCGGGCAGATACGCAGTATTTT
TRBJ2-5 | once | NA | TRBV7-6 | CASSLTGVEETQYF | TGTGCCAGCAGCCTCACCGGGGTAGAAGAGACCCAGTACTTC
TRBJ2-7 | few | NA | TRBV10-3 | CAISPGQYEQYF | TGTGCCATCAGTCCGGGACAATACGAGCAGTACTTC
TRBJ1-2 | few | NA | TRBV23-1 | CASSPRGYTF | TGCGCCAGCAGCCCCAGGGGCTACACCTTC
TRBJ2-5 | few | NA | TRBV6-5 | CASSLQGVGETQYF | TGTGCCAGCAGTCTACAGGGTGTTGGCGAGACCCAGTACTTC
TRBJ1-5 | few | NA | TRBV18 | CASSPAMRGEGPQHF | TGTGCCAGCTCACCAGCAATGCGGGGAGAGGGGCCCCAGCATTTT
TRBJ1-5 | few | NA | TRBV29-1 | CSVQVSNQPQHF | TGCAGCGTACAGGTTAGCAATCAGCCCCAGCATTTT
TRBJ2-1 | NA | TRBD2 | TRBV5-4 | CASSPGVGGGIDEQFF | TGTGCCAGCAGTCCGGGTGTTGGGGGGGGGATCGATGAGCAGTTCTTC
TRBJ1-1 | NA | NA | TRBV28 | CASSPPQTGEAFF | TGTGCCAGCAGTCCCCCACAAACAGGTGAAGCTTTCTTT
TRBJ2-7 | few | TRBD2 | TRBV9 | CASSSSAGGTYEQYF | TGTGCCAGCAGCTCCTCAGCGGGGGGGACCTACGAGCAGTACTTC
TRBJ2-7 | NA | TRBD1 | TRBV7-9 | CASSPGDRGSYEQYF | TGTGCCAGCAGCCCCGGGGACAGGGGTTCCTACGAGCAGTACTTC
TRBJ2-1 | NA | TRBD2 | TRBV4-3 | CASSQKIGGLAGAEQFF | TGCGCCAGCAGCCAAAAGATAGGCGGACTAGCGGGAGCTGAGCAGTTCTTC
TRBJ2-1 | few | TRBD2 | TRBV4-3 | CASSELAGGYNEQFF | TGCGCCAGCAGCGAACTAGCGGGGGGGTACAATGAGCAGTTCTTC
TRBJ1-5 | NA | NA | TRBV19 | CASSTQTGNQPQHF | TGTGCCAGTAGTACCCAGACGGGAAATCAGCCCCAGCATTTT
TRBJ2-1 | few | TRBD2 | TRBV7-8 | CASSLVSSGGQRIRNEQFF | TGTGCCAGCAGCTTAGTGTCTAGCGGGGGACAACGAATACGCAATGAGCAGTTCTTC